A single sample is the source of the 8 T cell receptor beta chains below, sequenced in a study of blood T cell repertoires in COVID-19 (dated by TCRdb to between 2020 and 2021). The library was made by the immunoSEQ multiplex PCR assay. This is the immuneACCESS table as TCRdb keeps it, with only in-frame sequences that have V and J called. A part of the clones is gone; compared with another copy, unresolved V genes explain less than half, and the rest is unexplained. This sample has around 500,000 clones in its table, and 75% to 90% of those were observed once. The ten largest account for about 3.2% of the sample. Source material: peripheral blood. The receptor set was obtained from a human donor in a cohort sampled during active COVID-19.

This clone was seen a single time. V and J are TRBV30 and TRBJ2-1, with 7 positions matching TRBD2. V shed 2 bases and J 3 bases; nucleotides not matched to a gene: 7. Germline V gives CDR1 GTSNPN, CDR2 SVGIG (reference sequence). CDR3 length: 15 amino acids. The DNA of the CDR3 is TGTGCCTGGAGTAGCGCGGGAGTATACTACAATGAGCAGTTCTTC. Its translation: CAWSSAGVYYNEQFF.

CDR3 loop: CASSVVTGGNEQFF. For the CDR3, the DNA is TGTGCCAGCAGCGTAGTAACAGGGGGCAATGAGCAGTTCTTC. The V gene is TRBV9, the J gene TRBJ2-1; 8 bases are shared with TRBD1. The CDR3 totals 14 residues. Unmatched junction bases numbered 2, after V lost 0 bases and J lost 6 bases. In germline, CDR1 is SGDLS, CDR2 YYNGEE. Supplemented by reference TRBV9 and TRBJ2-1, the full variable domain reads DSGVTQTPKHLITATGQRVTLRCSPRSGDLSVYWYQQSLDQGLQFLIQYYNGEERAKGNILERFSAQQFPDLHSELNLSSLELGDSALYFCASSVVTGGNEQFFGPGTRLTVL.

This clone was counted a single time. V is TRBV7-2 and J is TRBJ2-3; 12 bases align to TRBD2. V lost 5 bases and J lost 5; bases outside the gene matches: 14. The CDR3 has 18 residues. CDR1 and CDR2 from the germline V gene are SGHTA and FQGNSA. CDR3 sequence reads: CASSPIRLAGVSGDTQYF. CDR3 bases: TGTGCCAGCAGCCCTATCCGACTAGCGGGAGTGAGTGGAGATACGCAGTATTTT.

This clone appeared a few times. The chain uses TRBV10-1 and TRBJ2-4, with TRBD1 matching over 8 bases. Germline CDR1 WNHNN, CDR2 SYGVQD (reference sequence). The CDR3 extends over 20 amino acids. V trimming: 2 bases; J trimming: 0 bases; junction bases outside the gene matches: 15. The DNA of the CDR3 is TGCGCCAGCAGTGAGCCCTATTCCGGGACAGGAATCCTAGCCAAAAACATTCAGTACTTC. It translates to CASSEPYSGTGILAKNIQYF.

This chain uses TRBV30 with TRBJ2-3, with TRBD2 matching 7 bases. The CDR3 has 12 residues. The V gene end was trimmed by 3 bases and the J gene end by 14 bases; junction bases not matched to a gene: 11. Germline V gene sequence: CDR1 GTSNPN, CDR2 SVGIG (reference sequence). DNA for the CDR3: TGTGCCTGGAGAGGAGGACTAGGTCGGTGGTATTTT. Its protein product is CAWRGGLGRWYF.

The chain is built from TRBV9 and TRBJ2-5; 7 bases align to TRBD1. V was clipped by 7 bases and J by 1 base; unmatched bases: 1. This CDR3 contains 12 residues. Looked up from germline, CDR1 is SGDLS and CDR2 is YYNGEE. The CDR3 DNA follows: TGTGCCAGCGGGGACAGCCAAGAGACCCAGTACTTC. This encodes CASGDSQETQYF.

This clone was detected only once. This chain uses TRBV12-3 or TRBV12-4 with TRBJ1-2; D might be TRBD1 (5 bases). Trimming took 0 bases from V and 5 from J, leaving 7 bases between them. The CDR3 has 13 residues. CDR3 protein: CASSLAGAYGYTF. CDR3 DNA sequence: TGTGCCAGCAGTTTAGCAGGGGCGTATGGCTACACCTTC.

This clone was seen just once. The chain recombines TRBV20-1 with TRBJ1-5; D unresolved. This CDR3 is 13 amino acids long. V dropped 3 bases and J dropped 3 bases, with 9 bases sitting between them. Germline CDR1 is DFQATT and CDR2 is SNEGSKA (reference sequence). CDR3: CSASGLNNQPQHF. CDR3 nucleotides: TGCAGTGCTAGTGGACTGAACAATCAGCCCCAGCATTTT.